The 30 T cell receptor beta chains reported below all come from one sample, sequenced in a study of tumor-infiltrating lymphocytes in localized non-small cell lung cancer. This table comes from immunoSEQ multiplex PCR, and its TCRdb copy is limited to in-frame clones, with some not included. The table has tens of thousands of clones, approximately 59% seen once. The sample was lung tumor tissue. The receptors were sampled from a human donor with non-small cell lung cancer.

DNA of the CDR3: TGTGCCAGCAGTTCACTTGGAGGTTCGAACACTGAAGCTTTCTTT. Protein sequence: CASSSLGGSNTEAFF. The gene calls are TRBV6-6 and TRBJ1-1; no clear D. The CDR3 totals 15 residues. V was trimmed by 4 bases and J by 1 base, leaving 13 bases between them. CDR1 and CDR2 from the germline V gene are MNHNY and SVGAGI (reference sequence).

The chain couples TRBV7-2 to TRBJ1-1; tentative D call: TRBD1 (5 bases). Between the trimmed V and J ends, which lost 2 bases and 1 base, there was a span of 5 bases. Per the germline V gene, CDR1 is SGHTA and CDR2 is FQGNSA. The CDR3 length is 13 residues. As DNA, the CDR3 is TGTGCCAGCAGCTTAACAGGGAACACTGAAGCTTTCTTT. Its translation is CASSLTGNTEAFF.

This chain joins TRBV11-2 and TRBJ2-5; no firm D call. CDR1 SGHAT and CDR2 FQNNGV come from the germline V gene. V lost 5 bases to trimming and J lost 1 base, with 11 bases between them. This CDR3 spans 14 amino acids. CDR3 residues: CASSVSRSQETQYF. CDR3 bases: TGTGCCAGCAGCGTGAGCAGAAGCCAAGAGACCCAGTACTTC. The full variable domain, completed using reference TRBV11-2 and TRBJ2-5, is EAGVAQSPRYKIIEKRQSVAFWCNPISGHATLYWYQQILGQGPKLLIQFQNNGVVDDSQLPKDRFSAERLKGVDSTLKIQPAKLEDSAVYLCASSVSRSQETQYFGPGTRLLVL.

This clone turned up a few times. CDR3 nucleotide sequence: TGTGCCAGTAGGGGACATCAAGCGGGGTCCTACAATGAGCAGTTCTTC. Encoded protein: CASRGHQAGSYNEQFF. The V and J genes are TRBV19 and TRBJ2-1; maybe TRBD2 (7 bases). The CDR3 is made up of 16 amino acids. Germline-derived CDR1 and CDR2 are LNHDA and SQIVND (reference sequence). Trimming stripped 6 bases from V and 1 base from J, with 16 bases between.

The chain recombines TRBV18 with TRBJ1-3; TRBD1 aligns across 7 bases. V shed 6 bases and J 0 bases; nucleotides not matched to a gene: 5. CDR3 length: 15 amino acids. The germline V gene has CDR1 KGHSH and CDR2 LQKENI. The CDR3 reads CASSRQGLSGNTIYF. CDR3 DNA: TGTGCCAGCTCTCGACAGGGACTCTCTGGAAACACCATATATTTT. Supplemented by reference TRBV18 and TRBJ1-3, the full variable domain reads NAGVMQNPRHLVRRRGQEARLRCSPMKGHSHVYWYRQLPEEGLKFMVYLQKENIIDESGMPKERFSAEFPKEGPSILRIQQVVRGDSAAYFCASSRQGLSGNTIYFGEGSWLTVV.

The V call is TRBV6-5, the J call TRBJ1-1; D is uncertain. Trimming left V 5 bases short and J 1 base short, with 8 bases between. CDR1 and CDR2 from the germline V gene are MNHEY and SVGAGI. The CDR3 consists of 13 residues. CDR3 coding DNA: TGTGCCAGCAGTAGAATGCGGAACACTGAAGCTTTCTTT. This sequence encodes CASSRMRNTEAFF.

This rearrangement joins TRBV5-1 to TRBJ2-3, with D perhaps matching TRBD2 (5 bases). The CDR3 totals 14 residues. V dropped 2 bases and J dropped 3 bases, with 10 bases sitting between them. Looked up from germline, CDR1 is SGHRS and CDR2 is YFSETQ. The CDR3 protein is CASSFTRVTDTQYF. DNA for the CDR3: TGCGCCAGCAGCTTTACTAGGGTTACAGATACGCAGTATTTT.

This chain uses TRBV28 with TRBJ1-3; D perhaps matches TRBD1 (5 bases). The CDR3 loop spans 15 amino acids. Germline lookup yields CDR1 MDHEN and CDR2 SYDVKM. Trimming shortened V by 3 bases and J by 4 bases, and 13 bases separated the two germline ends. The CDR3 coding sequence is TGTGCCAGCAGTTTGGGACTCCTGGAGGGAAACACCATATATTTT. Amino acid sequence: CASSLGLLEGNTIYF.

CDR3 nucleotides: TGTGCCAGCAGCTTTTGGACAGCAAGCTCCTACGAGCAGTACTTC. Its translation: CASSFWTASSYEQYF. The V call is TRBV11-2, the J call TRBJ2-7, with D possibly matching TRBD1 (6 bases). Germline lookup yields CDR1 SGHAT and CDR2 FQNNGV. The CDR3 sequence is 15 residues long. V was clipped by 3 bases and J by 0 bases, with 12 bases between them.

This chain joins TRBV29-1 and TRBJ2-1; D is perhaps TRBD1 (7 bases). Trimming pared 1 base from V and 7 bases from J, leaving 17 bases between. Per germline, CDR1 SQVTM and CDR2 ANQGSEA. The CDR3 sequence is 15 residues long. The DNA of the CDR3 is TGCAGCGTTGAAGGACGGGCAGGGGGGTGGAATGAGCAGTTCTTC. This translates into CSVEGRAGGWNEQFF.

The DNA for the CDR3 is TGTGCCAGCAGTGAAGGGGTTGGACAGCCCCAGCATTTT. Its translation: CASSEGVGQPQHF. V gene TRBV6-1 combines with J gene TRBJ1-5; D is undetermined. Germline lookup yields CDR1 MNHNS and CDR2 SASEGT. Trimming cost V 1 base and J 7 bases, with 8 bases left between them. The CDR3 totals 13 residues.

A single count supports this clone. DNA for the CDR3: TGCGCCAGCAGCCCCCCCAATAACTATGGCTACACCTTC. Amino acid sequence: CASSPPNNYGYTF. The rearrangement uses TRBV5-1 and TRBJ1-2; unclear D gene. Deletions cut 4 bases from V and 1 base from J, with 8 bases between. This CDR3 contains 13 residues. Per germline, CDR1 SGHRS and CDR2 YFSETQ.

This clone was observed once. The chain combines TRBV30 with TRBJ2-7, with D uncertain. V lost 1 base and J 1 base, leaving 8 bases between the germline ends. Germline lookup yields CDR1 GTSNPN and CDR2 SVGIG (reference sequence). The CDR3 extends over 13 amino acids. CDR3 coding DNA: TGTGCCTGGAGTGACGGCGGTTCCTACGAGCAGTACTTC. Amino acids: CAWSDGGSYEQYF.

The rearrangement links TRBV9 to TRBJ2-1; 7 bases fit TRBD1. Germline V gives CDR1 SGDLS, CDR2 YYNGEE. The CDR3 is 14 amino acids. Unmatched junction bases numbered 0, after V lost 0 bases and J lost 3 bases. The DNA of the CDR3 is TGTGCCAGCAGCGTAGGGGACAGCTACAATGAGCAGTTCTTC. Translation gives CASSVGDSYNEQFF.

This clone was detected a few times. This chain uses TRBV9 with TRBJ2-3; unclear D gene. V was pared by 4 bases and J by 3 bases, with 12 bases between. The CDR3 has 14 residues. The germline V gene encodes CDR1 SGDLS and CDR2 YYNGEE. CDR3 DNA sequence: TGTGCCAGCAGCACCTCTCTCGGGACAGATACGCAGTATTTT. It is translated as CASSTSLGTDTQYF.

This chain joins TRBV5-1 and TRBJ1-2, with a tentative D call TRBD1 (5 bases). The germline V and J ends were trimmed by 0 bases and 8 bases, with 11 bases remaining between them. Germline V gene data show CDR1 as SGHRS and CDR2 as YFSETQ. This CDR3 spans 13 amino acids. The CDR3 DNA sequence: TGCGCCAGCAGCTTGGACGAAGGGGACGGCTACACCTTC. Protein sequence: CASSLDEGDGYTF.

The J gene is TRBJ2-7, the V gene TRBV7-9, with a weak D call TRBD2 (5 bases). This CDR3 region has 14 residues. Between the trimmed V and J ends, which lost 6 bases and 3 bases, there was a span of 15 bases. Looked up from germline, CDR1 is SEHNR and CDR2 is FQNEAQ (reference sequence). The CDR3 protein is CASRSSSGVYEQYF. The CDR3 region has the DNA TGTGCCAGCAGGTCGTCCTCCGGGGTCTACGAGCAGTACTTC.

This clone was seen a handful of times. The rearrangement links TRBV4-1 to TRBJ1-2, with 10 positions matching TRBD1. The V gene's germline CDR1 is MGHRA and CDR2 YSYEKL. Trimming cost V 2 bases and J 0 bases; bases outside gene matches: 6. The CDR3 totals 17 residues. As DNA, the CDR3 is TGCGCCAGCAGCCAACTTTACGGACAGGGGGCTAACTATGGCTACACCTTC. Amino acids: CASSQLYGQGANYGYTF.

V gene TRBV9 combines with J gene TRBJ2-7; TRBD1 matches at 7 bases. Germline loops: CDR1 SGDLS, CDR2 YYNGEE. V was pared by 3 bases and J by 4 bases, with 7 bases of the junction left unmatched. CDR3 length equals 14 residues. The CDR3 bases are TGTGCCAGCAGCGCTGGGACAGCAAGGTACGAGCAGTACTTC. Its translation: CASSAGTARYEQYF. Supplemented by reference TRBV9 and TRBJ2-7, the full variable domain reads DSGVTQTPKHLITATGQRVTLRCSPRSGDLSVYWYQQSLDQGLQFLIQYYNGEERAKGNILERFSAQQFPDLHSELNLSSLELGDSALYFCASSAGTARYEQYFGPGTRLTVT.

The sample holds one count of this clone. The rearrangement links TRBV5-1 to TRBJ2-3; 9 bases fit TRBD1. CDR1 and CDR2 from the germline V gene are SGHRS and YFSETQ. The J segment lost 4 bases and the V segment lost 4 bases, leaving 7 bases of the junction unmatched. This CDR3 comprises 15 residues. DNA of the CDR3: TGCGCCAGCAGCACCAACAGACAGGGGGCAGATACGCAGTATTTT. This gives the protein CASSTNRQGADTQYF. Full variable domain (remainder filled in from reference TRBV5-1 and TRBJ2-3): KAGVTQTPRYLIKTRGQQVTLSCSPISGHRSVSWYQQTPGQGLQFLFEYFSETQRNKGNFPGRFSGRQFSNSRSEMNVSTLELGDSALYLCASSTNRQGADTQYFGPGTRLTVL.

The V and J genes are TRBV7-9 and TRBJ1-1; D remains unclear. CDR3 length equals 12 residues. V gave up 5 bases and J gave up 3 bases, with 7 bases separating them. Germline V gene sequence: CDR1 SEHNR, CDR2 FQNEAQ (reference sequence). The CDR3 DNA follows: TGTGCCAGCAGCCATGGGGACACTGAAGCTTTCTTT. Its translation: CASSHGDTEAFF.

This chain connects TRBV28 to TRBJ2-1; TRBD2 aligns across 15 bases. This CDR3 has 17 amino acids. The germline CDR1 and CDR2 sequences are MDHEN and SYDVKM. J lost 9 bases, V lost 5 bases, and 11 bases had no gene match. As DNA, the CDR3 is TGTGCCAGCAGTCTCTCCGAGGGACTAGCGGGAGGACGTGAGCAGTTCTTC. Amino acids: CASSLSEGLAGGREQFF.

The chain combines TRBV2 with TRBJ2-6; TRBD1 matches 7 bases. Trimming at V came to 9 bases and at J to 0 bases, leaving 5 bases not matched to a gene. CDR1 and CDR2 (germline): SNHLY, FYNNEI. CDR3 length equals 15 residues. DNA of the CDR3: TGTGCCAGTCGGACAGGCCTCTCTGGGGCCAACGTCCTGACTTTC. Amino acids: CASRTGLSGANVLTF.

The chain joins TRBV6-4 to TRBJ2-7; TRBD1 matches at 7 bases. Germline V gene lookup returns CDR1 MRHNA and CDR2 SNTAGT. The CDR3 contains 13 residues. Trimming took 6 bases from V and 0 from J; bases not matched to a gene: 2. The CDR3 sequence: CASRRQGSYEQYF. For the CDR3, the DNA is TGTGCCAGCAGACGACAGGGCTCCTACGAGCAGTACTTC.

The CDR3 nucleotides are TGCGCCAGCAGCCCGGGATTGAGCTCCTACGAGCAGTACTTC. The encoded protein is CASSPGLSSYEQYF. J is TRBJ2-7 and V is TRBV5-1; possible D gene TRBD2, 5 bases. Per the germline V gene, CDR1 is SGHRS and CDR2 is YFSETQ. V was cut by 4 bases and J by 0 bases, with 11 bases left in between. This CDR3 contains 14 residues. The variable domain in full, completed from reference TRBV5-1 and TRBJ2-7, reads KAGVTQTPRYLIKTRGQQVTLSCSPISGHRSVSWYQQTPGQGLQFLFEYFSETQRNKGNFPGRFSGRQFSNSRSEMNVSTLELGDSALYLCASSPGLSSYEQYFGPGTRLTVT.

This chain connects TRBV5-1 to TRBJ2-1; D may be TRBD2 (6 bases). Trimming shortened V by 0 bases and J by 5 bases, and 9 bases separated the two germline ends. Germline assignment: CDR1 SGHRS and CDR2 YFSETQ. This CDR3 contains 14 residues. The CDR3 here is CASSLATSDNEQFF. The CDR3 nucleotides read TGCGCCAGCAGCTTGGCGACTAGTGACAATGAGCAGTTCTTC. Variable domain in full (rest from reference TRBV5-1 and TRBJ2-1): KAGVTQTPRYLIKTRGQQVTLSCSPISGHRSVSWYQQTPGQGLQFLFEYFSETQRNKGNFPGRFSGRQFSNSRSEMNVSTLELGDSALYLCASSLATSDNEQFFGPGTRLTVL.

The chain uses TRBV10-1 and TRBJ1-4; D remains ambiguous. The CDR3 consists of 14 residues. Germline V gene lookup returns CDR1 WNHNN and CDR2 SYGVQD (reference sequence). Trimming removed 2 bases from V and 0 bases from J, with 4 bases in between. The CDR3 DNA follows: TGCGCCAGCAGTGAGGGTGCAACTAATGAAAAACTGTTTTTT. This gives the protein CASSEGATNEKLFF.

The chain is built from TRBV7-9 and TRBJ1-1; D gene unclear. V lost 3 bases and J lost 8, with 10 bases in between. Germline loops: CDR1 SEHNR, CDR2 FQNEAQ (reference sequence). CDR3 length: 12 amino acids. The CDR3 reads CASSFGSSEAFF. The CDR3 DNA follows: TGTGCCAGCAGCTTTGGCAGCTCAGAAGCTTTCTTT.

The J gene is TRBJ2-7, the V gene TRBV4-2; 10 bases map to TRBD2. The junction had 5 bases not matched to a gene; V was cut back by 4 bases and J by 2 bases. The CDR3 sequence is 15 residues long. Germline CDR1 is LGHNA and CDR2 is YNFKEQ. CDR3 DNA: TGTGCCAGCAGCCGAGAGACTAGCGGGCCCTACGAGCAGTACTTC. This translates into CASSRETSGPYEQYF.

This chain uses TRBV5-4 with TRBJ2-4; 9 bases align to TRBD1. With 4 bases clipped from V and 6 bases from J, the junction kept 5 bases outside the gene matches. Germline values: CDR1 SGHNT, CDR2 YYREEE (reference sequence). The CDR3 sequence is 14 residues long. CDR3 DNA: TGTGCCAGCAGCCCCGAGGGACAGGGAAACATTCAGTACTTC. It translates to CASSPEGQGNIQYF.